Listed below are T cell receptor beta chains from one sample, sequenced in a study of blood T cell repertoires in COVID-19. Measured with immunoSEQ multiplex PCR; TCRdb has only the in-frame clones, and not every one. The sample gives approximately 240,000 clones, 80% to 90% of which show up once; around 3% is in the top ten. The sequenced sample was peripheral blood. These receptor sequences come from a man between 45 and 60 years old who had recovered from COVID-19. Each CDR3 is given with its conserved first and last residue. The D gene is left open where the match is weak. The size field is filled for only some rows; it gives once, few, many or a size class.

d_gene: .
j_gene: TRBJ2-1
len: 14
v_gene: TRBV6-5
abundance: .
CDR3aa: CASSYRGSYNEQFF
CDR3nt: TGTGCCAGCAGTTATAGAGGTTCCTACAATGAGCAGTTCTTC

d_gene: .
j_gene: TRBJ1-5
len: 14
v_gene: TRBV18
abundance: .
CDR3aa: CASSQAQDNQPQHF
CDR3nt: TGTGCCAGCTCCCAGGCACAGGACAATCAGCCCCAGCATTTT

d_gene: .
j_gene: TRBJ2-5
len: 15
v_gene: TRBV4-1
abundance: .
CDR3aa: CASSQLPGHLETQYF
CDR3nt: TGCGCCAGCAGCCAACTACCGGGACACTTAGAGACCCAGTACTTC

d_gene: TRBD2
j_gene: TRBJ2-3
len: 15
v_gene: TRBV27
abundance: .
CDR3aa: CASSFLRELTDTQYF
CDR3nt: TGTGCCAGCAGTTTTTTGCGGGAGTTAACAGATACGCAGTATTTT

d_gene: TRBD2
j_gene: TRBJ2-2
len: 16
v_gene: TRBV28
abundance: .
CDR3aa: CASSLAGVGNTGELFF
CDR3nt: TGTGCCAGCAGTTTAGCGGGAGTGGGGAACACCGGGGAGCTGTTTTTT

d_gene: .
j_gene: TRBJ2-1
len: 13
v_gene: TRBV5-5
abundance: few
CDR3aa: CASSLDKRQAQFF
CDR3nt: TGTGCCAGCAGCTTGGACAAACGACAGGCGCAGTTCTTC

d_gene: TRBD1
j_gene: TRBJ2-1
len: 12
v_gene: TRBV3-1/TRBV3-2
abundance: .
CDR3aa: CASSQIQGIRFF
CDR3nt: TGTGCCAGCAGCCAAATACAGGGGATAAGGTTCTTC

d_gene: TRBD2
j_gene: TRBJ2-1
len: 15
v_gene: TRBV29-1
abundance: .
CDR3aa: CSVAGLAGVGNEQFF
CDR3nt: TGCAGCGTTGCAGGACTAGCGGGAGTTGGCAATGAGCAGTTCTTC

d_gene: .
j_gene: TRBJ2-1
len: 14
v_gene: TRBV5-1
abundance: .
CDR3aa: CASSVGESYNEQFF
CDR3nt: TGCGCCAGCAGCGTAGGGGAATCCTACAATGAGCAGTTCTTC

d_gene: .
j_gene: TRBJ1-6
len: 13
v_gene: TRBV5-1
abundance: few
CDR3aa: CASSSSDNSPLHF
CDR3nt: TGCGCCAGCAGCTCCAGTGATAATTCACCCCTCCACTTT

d_gene: .
j_gene: TRBJ1-4
len: 16
v_gene: TRBV5-6
abundance: .
CDR3aa: CASSLVQGPTNEKLFF
CDR3nt: TGTGCCAGCAGCTTGGTTCAGGGTCCCACTAATGAAAAACTGTTTTTT

d_gene: TRBD2
j_gene: TRBJ2-7
len: 18
v_gene: TRBV18
abundance: .
CDR3aa: CASSPSRTSGRAFYEQYF
CDR3nt: TGTGCCAGCTCACCATCTAGGACTAGCGGGAGGGCCTTCTACGAGCAGTACTTC

d_gene: .
j_gene: TRBJ2-5
len: 13
v_gene: TRBV4-1
abundance: .
CDR3aa: CASSQDQRETQYF
CDR3nt: TGCGCCAGCAGCCAAGATCAGCGGGAGACCCAGTACTTC

d_gene: .
j_gene: TRBJ2-7
len: 13
v_gene: TRBV28
abundance: .
CDR3aa: CASWRGAGYEQYF
CDR3nt: TGTGCCAGTTGGCGGGGCGCCGGCTACGAGCAGTACTTC

d_gene: TRBD1
j_gene: TRBJ2-4
len: 16
v_gene: TRBV27
abundance: .
CDR3aa: CASSLDRGLAKNIQYF
CDR3nt: TGTGCCAGCAGTTTGGACAGGGGGTTAGCCAAAAACATTCAGTACTTC

d_gene: .
j_gene: TRBJ2-5
len: 15
v_gene: TRBV28
abundance: .
CDR3aa: CASSLSGVGRETQYF
CDR3nt: TGTGCCAGCAGTTTATCGGGGGTGGGTCGAGAGACCCAGTACTTC

d_gene: .
j_gene: TRBJ2-3
len: 15
v_gene: TRBV5-4
abundance: few
CDR3aa: CASSQGQNGKDTQYF
CDR3nt: TGTGCCAGCAGCCAAGGACAGAACGGGAAAGATACGCAGTATTTT

d_gene: TRBD2
j_gene: TRBJ2-1
len: 15
v_gene: TRBV6-5
abundance: .
CDR3aa: CASRIAGGSYNEQFF
CDR3nt: TGTGCCAGCAGGATAGCGGGAGGGTCCTACAATGAGCAGTTCTTC